This T cell receptor beta chain was profiled in a study of T cells in Graves' hyperthyroidism and ophthalmopathy. TCR beta CDR3 region amplification was performed from RNA transcripts. The HTBI set primed first-round TCR CDR3 RT-PCR. TCRdb reprocessed the multiplex PCR reads via MiXCR and lists one record per CDR3 protein. The sample gives under 400,000 distinct CDR3 sequences, roughly 14% of which show up once; approximately 10% is in the top ten. Looked up from germline, CDR1 is DFQATT and CDR2 is SNEGSKA (reference sequence). The V gene end was trimmed by 6 bases and the J gene end by 9 bases; junction bases not matched to a gene: 16. The CDR3 contains 16 residues. At least ten counts were recorded for this clonotype.

The sequence was collected from a woman aged 55-69 years with Graves' hyperthyroidism. Sequenced sample: blood. This chain connects TRBV20-1 to TRBJ2-1; 11 bases map to TRBD1. CDR3 bases: TGCAGTGCCGAGGACAGGACAGGGGGCTTTACAACTGAGCAGTTCTTC. Translated, it gives CSAEDRTGGFTTEQFF.